This T cell receptor beta chain was found in a study of neurological immune-mediated disorders. Using its own MiXCR run on the 5' RACE reads, TCRdb lists one record per CDR3 protein. This table holds tens of thousands of distinct CDR3 sequences, around 10% found once. This clonotype was counted many times. The V gene end was trimmed by 1 base and the J gene end by 3 bases; junction bases not matched to a gene: 8. Germline V lookup: CDR1 GTSNPN, CDR2 SVGIG (reference sequence). CDR3 size: 16 residues. The rearrangement links TRBV30 to TRBJ2-3, with TRBD2 identical over 9 bases. This sequence was found in a woman aged 25 to 45 with HTLV-1-associated myelopathy (HAM/TSP). Sequencing input: CD4+ T cells from blood. Here the CDR3 reads CAWSGLAGALTDTQYF. Here the CDR3 DNA reads TGTGCCTGGAGTGGTTTAGCGGGGGCCTTAACAGATACGCAGTATTTT.